What follows describes a single T cell receptor (beta chain). It has no known antigen specificity. Qualities for individual bases were not recorded, and no much larger clone is one base off. PBMCs were isolated by Ficoll-Paque density gradient centrifugation. The sequencing machine was an Illumina NovaSeq 6000. cDNA libraries for TCRalpha and TCRbeta were prepared by 5'RACE using constant-segment primers, with sample barcodes and unique molecular identifiers added. RNA was extracted from every sample with Trizol reagent. The libraries were amplified in two PCR steps, and the second step added a second sample barcode and Illumina TruSeq adapters. The libraries were sequenced on an Illumina NovaSeq using 2 x 150 bp paired-end reads. Under the source paper's analysis protocol: The reads were demultiplexed and collapsed into UMI-guided consensus sequences using migec v1.2.7. With mixcr v2.1.11, UMI consensuses were aligned to TRA and TRB V and J templates and assembled into clonotypes. A clonotype was counted as expanded or contracted only when both edgeR and NoisET called the clonotype significant, with the noise models trained on biological replicates. edgeR calls used a false discovery rate-adjusted p below 0.01 and a log2 fold-change threshold of 1. As an exploratory analysis of dynamics, PCA with hierarchical clustering was applied to max-normalized trajectories of the 1000 most abundant clonotypes. Each responding clone was given a CD4 or CD8 phenotype based on the CD4+ and CD8+ repertoires, which had been sequenced separately. TCRdb reworked the public reads: Q25 trimming with fastp, MiXCR clone assembly, productive beta chains retained. Rows merge per CDR3 protein into single entries with the most common DNA and genes. These V and J calls rely on TCRdb rather than the paper's analysis. The sample table records a few hundred thousand distinct CDR3 sequences; 25% to 30% of these occur just once. The ten largest clonotypes hold roughly 14% of the sample.

The record originates from a study of T-cell memory formation after mild COVID-19 (dated by TCRdb to the early 2020s). Background for the entire study: TCR sequence clusters from the two donors were largely donor specific. Longitudinal TCRalpha and TCRbeta repertoire sequencing tracked T-cell clones expanding and contracting after mild COVID-19 in two donors. The cohort comprised two young, previously healthy adult volunteers, one female and one male.

Paper-wide results and their limitations: The study covered only a couple of mild cases, and larger cohorts including severe cases with pre-infection samples were considered necessary. Contracting CD4+ clones were found mainly in CM and EM memory subsets, while CD8+ clones were enriched in EMRA. Some responding clones were found in pre-infection memory, which suggests that pre-existing cross-reactive memory T cells took part in the SARS-CoV-2 response. SARS-CoV-2 specificity was not confirmed for the second-wave clones peaking on day 37. From day 15 to 85, contracting clones showed balanced CD4/CD8 phenotypes, whereas a second wave of clones that expanded from day 15 to 37 leaned towards CD4+.

Trimming takes 4 bases from V and 6 bases from J, and the germline ends sit 12 bases apart. The CDR3 starts with the cysteine, ends with the phenylalanine, and has 13 residues. CDR3 DNA is the only sequence kept; it has 39 bases, read in frame from the first base. The CDR1 and CDR2 encoded by the germline V gene are MNHEY and SVGEGT. The chain is assembled from TRBV6-2 or TRBV6-3 and TRBJ1-1; the D gene is possibly TRBD1, with 6 bases matching. This receptor was identified in an adult woman who had mild COVID-19 (a few samples of this study predate the infection). The sample titles of this study are shuffled in the database, so cell type and time point are left out; the donor was told from shared clones. Sequencing was carried out using PBMCs or a T cell subset sorted from them (not recorded which). The nucleotide sequence is TGTGCCAGCAGTTCGCGGAACAGGGCTGAAGCTTTCTTT. Translated, it reads CASSSRNRAEAFF.